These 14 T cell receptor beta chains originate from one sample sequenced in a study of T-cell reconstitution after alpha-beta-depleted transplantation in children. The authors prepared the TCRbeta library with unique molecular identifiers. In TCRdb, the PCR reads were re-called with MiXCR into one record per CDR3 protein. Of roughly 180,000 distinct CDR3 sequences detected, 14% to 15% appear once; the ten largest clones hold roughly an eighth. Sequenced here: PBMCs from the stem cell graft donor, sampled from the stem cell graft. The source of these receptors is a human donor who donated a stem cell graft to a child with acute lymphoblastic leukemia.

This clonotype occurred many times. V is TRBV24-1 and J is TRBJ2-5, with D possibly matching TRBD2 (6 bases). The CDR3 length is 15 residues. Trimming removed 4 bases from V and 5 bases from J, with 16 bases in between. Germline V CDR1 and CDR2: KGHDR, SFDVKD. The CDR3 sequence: CATSDGGPAGETQYF. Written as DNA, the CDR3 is TGTGCCACCAGTGACGGAGGCCCGGCGGGGGAGACCCAGTACTTC.

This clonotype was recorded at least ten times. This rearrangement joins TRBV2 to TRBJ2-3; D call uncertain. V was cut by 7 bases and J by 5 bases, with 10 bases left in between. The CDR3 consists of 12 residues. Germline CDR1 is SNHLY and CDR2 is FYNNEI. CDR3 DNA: TGTGCCAGCAATCAGGTTGGAGATACGCAGTATTTT. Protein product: CASNQVGDTQYF.

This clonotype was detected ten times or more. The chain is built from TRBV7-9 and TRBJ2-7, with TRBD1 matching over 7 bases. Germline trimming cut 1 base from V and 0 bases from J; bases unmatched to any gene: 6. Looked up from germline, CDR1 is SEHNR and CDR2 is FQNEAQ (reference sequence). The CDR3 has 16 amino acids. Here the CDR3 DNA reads TGTGCCAGCAGCTTAGGCGGGTCAGGGGGCTCCTACGAGCAGTACTTC. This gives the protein CASSLGGSGGSYEQYF.

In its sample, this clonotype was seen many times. The CDR3 is CASSLDLRGSGANVLTF. CDR3 DNA sequence: TGTGCCAGCAGCTTAGACCTCAGGGGGTCTGGGGCCAACGTCCTGACTTTC. V is TRBV7-9 and J is TRBJ2-6; TRBD1 aligns across 7 bases. V lost 1 base, J lost 1 base, and 4 bases stayed unmatched. There are 17 residues in the CDR3. The germline V gene encodes CDR1 SEHNR and CDR2 FQNEAQ (reference sequence).

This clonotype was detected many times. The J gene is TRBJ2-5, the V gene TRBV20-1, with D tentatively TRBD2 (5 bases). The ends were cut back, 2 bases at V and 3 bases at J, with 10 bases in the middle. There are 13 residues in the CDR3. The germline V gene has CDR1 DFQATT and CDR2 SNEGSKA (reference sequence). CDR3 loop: CSARFQRKETQYF. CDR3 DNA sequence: TGCAGTGCTAGATTCCAGCGGAAAGAGACCCAGTACTTC.

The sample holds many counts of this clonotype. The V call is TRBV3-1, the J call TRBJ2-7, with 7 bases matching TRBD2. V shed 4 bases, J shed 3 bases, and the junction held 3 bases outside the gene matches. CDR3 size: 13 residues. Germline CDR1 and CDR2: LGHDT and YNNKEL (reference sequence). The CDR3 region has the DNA TGTGCCAGCAGCCCGTCTAGCGGCTACGAGCAGTACTTC. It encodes CASSPSSGYEQYF.

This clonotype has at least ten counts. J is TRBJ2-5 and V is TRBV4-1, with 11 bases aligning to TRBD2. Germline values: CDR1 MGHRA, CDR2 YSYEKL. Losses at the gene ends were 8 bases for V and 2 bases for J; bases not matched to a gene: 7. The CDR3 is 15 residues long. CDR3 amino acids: CASGGGTSGQETQYF. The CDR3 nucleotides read TGCGCCAGCGGAGGAGGGACTAGCGGACAAGAGACCCAGTACTTC.

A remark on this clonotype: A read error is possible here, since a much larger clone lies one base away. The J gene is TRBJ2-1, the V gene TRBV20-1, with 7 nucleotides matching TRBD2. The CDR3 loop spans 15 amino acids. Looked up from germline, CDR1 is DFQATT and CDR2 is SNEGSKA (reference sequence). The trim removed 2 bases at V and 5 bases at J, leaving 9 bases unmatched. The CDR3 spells CSARIGAGVHNEQFF. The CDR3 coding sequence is TGCAGTGCTAGAATCGGCGCGGGAGTTCACAATGAGCAGTTCTTC.

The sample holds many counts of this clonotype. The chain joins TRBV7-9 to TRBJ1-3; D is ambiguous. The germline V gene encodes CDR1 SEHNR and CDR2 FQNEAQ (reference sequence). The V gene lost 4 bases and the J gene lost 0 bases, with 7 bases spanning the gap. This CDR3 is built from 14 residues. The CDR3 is CASSSRGSGNTIYF. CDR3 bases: TGTGCCAGCAGCTCCCGGGGCTCTGGAAACACCATATATTTT.

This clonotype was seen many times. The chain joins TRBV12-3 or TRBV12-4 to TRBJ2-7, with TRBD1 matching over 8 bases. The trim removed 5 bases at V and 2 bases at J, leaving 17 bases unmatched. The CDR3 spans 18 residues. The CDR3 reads CASSNPEIGTGETYEQYF. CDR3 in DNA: TGTGCCAGCAGTAACCCGGAAATAGGGACAGGCGAGACCTACGAGCAGTACTTC.

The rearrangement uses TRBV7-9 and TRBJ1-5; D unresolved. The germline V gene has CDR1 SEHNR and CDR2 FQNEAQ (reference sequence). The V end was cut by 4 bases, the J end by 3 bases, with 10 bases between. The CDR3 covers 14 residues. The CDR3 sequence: CASSSVLNNQPQHF. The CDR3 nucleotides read TGTGCCAGCAGCTCGGTCCTAAACAATCAGCCCCAGCATTTT.

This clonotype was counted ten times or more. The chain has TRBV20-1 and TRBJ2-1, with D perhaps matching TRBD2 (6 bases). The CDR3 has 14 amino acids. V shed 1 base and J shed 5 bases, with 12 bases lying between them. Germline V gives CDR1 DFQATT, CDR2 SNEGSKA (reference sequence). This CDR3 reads CSARARDWNNEQFF. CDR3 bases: TGCAGTGCTAGAGCCCGGGACTGGAACAATGAGCAGTTCTTC.

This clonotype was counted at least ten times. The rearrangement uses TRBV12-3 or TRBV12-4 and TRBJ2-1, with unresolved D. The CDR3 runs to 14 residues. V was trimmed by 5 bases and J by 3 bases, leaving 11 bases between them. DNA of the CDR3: TGTGCCAGCAGTGCGAGCCGGAGCTACAATGAGCAGTTCTTC. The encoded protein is CASSASRSYNEQFF.

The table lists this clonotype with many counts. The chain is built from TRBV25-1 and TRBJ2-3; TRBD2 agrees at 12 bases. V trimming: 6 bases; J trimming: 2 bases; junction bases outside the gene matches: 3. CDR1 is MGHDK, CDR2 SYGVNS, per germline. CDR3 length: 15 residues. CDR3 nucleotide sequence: TGTGCCAGCAGCGGACTAGCGGGACTCACAGATACGCAGTATTTT. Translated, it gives CASSGLAGLTDTQYF.